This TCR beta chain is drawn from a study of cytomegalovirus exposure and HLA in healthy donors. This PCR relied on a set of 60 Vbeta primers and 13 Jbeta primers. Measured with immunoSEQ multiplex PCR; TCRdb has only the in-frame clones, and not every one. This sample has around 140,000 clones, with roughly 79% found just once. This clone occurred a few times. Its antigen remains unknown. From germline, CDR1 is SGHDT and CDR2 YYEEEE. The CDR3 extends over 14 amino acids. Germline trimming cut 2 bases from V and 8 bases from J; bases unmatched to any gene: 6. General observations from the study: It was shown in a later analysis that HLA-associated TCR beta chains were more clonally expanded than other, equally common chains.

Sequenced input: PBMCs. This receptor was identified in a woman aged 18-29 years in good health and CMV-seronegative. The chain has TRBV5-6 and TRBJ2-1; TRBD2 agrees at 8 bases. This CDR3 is CASSLAGVVDEQFF. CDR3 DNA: TGTGCCAGCAGCTTAGCGGGAGTAGTGGATGAGCAGTTCTTC. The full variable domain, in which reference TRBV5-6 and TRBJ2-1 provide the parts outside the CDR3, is DAGVTQSPTHLIKTRGQQVTLRCSPKSGHDTVSWYQQALGQGPQFIFQYYEEEERQRGNFPDRFSGHQFPNYSSELNVNALLLGDSALYLCASSLAGVVDEQFFGPGTRLTVL.